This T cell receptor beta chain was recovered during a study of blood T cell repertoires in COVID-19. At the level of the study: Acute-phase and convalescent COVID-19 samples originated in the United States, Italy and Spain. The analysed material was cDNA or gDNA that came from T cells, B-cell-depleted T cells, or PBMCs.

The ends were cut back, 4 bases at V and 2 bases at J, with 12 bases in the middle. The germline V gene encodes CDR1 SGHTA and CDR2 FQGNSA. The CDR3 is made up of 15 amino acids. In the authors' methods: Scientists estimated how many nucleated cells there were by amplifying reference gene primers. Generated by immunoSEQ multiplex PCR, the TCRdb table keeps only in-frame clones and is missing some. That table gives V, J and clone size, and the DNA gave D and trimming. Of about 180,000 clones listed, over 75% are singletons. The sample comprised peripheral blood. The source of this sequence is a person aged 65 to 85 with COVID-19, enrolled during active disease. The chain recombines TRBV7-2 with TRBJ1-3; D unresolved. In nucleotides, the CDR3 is TGTGCCAGCAGCTCTCAGACGAGGACTGGAAACACCATATATTTT. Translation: CASSSQTRTGNTIYF.